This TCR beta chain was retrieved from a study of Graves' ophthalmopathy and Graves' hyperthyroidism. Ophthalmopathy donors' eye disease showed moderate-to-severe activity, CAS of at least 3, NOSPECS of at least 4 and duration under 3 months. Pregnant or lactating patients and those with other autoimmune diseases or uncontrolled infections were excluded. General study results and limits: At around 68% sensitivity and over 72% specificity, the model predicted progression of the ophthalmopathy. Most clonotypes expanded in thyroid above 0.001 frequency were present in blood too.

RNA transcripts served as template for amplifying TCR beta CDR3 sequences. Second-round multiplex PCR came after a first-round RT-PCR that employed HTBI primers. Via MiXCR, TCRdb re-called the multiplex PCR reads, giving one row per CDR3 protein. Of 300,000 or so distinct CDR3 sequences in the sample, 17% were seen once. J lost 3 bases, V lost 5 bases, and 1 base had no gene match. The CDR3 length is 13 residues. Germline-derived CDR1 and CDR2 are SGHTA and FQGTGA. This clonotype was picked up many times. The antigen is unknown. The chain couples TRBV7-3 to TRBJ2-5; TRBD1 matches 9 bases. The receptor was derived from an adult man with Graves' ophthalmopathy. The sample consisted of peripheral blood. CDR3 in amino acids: CASSRQGEETQYF. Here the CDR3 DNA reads TGTGCCAGCAGCCGACAGGGGGAAGAGACCCAGTACTTC.